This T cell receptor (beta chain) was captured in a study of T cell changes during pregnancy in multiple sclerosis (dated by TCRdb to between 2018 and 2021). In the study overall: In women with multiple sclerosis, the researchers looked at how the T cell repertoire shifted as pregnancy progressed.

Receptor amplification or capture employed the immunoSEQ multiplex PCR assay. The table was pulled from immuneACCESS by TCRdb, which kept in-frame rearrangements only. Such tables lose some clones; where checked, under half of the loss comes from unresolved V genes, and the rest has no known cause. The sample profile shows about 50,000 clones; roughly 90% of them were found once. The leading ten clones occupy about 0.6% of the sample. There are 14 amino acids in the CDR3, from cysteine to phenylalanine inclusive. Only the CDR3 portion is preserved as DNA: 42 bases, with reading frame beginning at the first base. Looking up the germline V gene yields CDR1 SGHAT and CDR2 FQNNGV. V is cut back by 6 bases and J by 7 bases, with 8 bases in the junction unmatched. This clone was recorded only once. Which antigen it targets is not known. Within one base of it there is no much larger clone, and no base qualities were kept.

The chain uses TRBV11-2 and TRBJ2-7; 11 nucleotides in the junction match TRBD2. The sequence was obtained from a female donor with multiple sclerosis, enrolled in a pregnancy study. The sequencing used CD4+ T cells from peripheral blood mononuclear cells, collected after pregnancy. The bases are TGTGCCAGCAGACCTAGCGGGAGGCCGCGGGAGCAGTACTTC. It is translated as CASRPSGRPREQYF.